This is a list of T cell receptor beta chains from one sample in a study of shared clonotypes between healthy human individuals. The method was immunoSEQ multiplex PCR; TCRdb's version includes in-frame clones alone and lacks a portion of them. The repertoire holds over a million clones, with over 95% as singletons. The sample comprised naive CD4+ T cells sorted from blood. These receptors all stem from a young man in good health. CDR3s include the opening cysteine and the closing phenylalanine or tryptophan. The D gene is left open where the match is weak. Clone size is given for some rows only: seen once, a few or many times, or a class if the clone is expanded.

abundance | j_gene | d_gene | v_gene | CDR3nt | CDR3aa
NA | TRBJ2-1 | NA | TRBV27 | TGTGCCAGCAGTTTGGTTGTAGGCTATGAGCAGTTCTTC | CASSLVVGYEQFF
NA | TRBJ1-3 | NA | TRBV6-6 | TGTGCCAGCAGGGACACTGGAAACACCATATATTTT | CASRDTGNTIYF
NA | TRBJ2-7 | NA | TRBV19 | TGTGCCAGTCATCTCGGAACAAGGAGCCCCTGGCTGTACTTC | CASHLGTRSPWLYF
NA | TRBJ2-2 | TRBD2 | TRBV6-4 | TGTGCCAGCAGTTCCGGGACTAGCGGTTCCCCGAACACCGGGGAGCTGTTTTTT | CASSSGTSGSPNTGELFF
NA | TRBJ2-1 | NA | TRBV11-3 | TGTGCCAGCAGCTTAGGATTACTTGGTACACTGAATGAGCAGTTCTTC | CASSLGLLGTLNEQFF
NA | TRBJ2-5 | NA | TRBV21-1 | TGTGCCAGCAGCAAAGTGATATGCCGGGACAGGGGTACTTCTCAAGAGACCCAGTACTTC | CASSKVICRDRGTSQETQYF
NA | TRBJ2-2 | NA | TRBV5-4 | TGTGCCAGCAGCTTCCCCGGTCGGACAGTGAACACCGGGGAGCTGTTTTTT | CASSFPGRTVNTGELFF
NA | TRBJ2-2 | TRBD1 | TRBV28 | TGTGCCAGCAGGTCTCCGGGACAGGGGGCCACCGGGGAGCTGTTTTTT | CASRSPGQGATGELFF
NA | TRBJ1-4 | NA | TRBV2 | TGTGCCAGCAGTGGAGGAACTAATGAAAAACTGTTTTTT | CASSGGTNEKLFF
NA | TRBJ2-1 | NA | TRBV5-4 | TGTGCCAGCAGCTTGGCAAGTAATGAGCAGTTCTTC | CASSLASNEQFF
NA | TRBJ2-7 | NA | TRBV5-1 | TGCGCCAGCAGCTTAAGGGGAGGTATCTCCTCCCTCGAGCAGTACTTC | CASSLRGGISSLEQYF
NA | TRBJ2-1 | NA | TRBV7-6 | TGTGCCAGCAGCTTAAAGATCTCCTACAATGAGCAGTTCTTC | CASSLKISYNEQFF
NA | TRBJ1-3 | TRBD1 | TRBV5-4 | TGTGCCAGCAGCTTACGGACAGGGGGCAGTGGAAACACCATATATTTT | CASSLRTGGSGNTIYF
NA | TRBJ2-7 | NA | TRBV28 | TGTGCCAGCAGCTATAGCTCGGGGACCTACGAGCAGTACTTC | CASSYSSGTYEQYF
NA | TRBJ2-6 | NA | TRBV28 | TGTGCCAGCAGTTTTCAGGTTCCTGGGGCCAACGTCCTGACTTTC | CASSFQVPGANVLTF
NA | TRBJ2-7 | NA | TRBV28 | TGTGCCAGCAGTTTAGGGGGTCCCTACGAGCAGTACTTC | CASSLGGPYEQYF
NA | TRBJ1-2 | NA | TRBV6-6 | TGTGCCAGCGGGGGAGAGGATGGCTACACCTTC | CASGGEDGYTF
NA | TRBJ1-4 | NA | TRBV9 | TGTGCCAGCAGCGCCCCGGGCCCACGGAATGAAAAACTGTTTTTT | CASSAPGPRNEKLFF
NA | TRBJ2-4 | NA | TRBV7-2 | TGTGCCAGCAGGGGGGGGCGGGGCCCCCAGTACTTC | CASRGGRGPQYF
NA | TRBJ2-1 | TRBD2 | TRBV5-1 | TGCGCCAGCGCCGAACTAGCGGGAACGAATGAGCAGTTCTTC | CASAELAGTNEQFF
NA | TRBJ2-2 | NA | TRBV21-1 | TGTGCCAGCAGCAAAGGTGACAGCCGAACTCGCGGAATAATGCGCCGGGAGCTGTTTTTT | CASSKGDSRTRGIMRRELFF
once | TRBJ2-7 | NA | TRBV28 | TGTGCCAGCAGTCCAGGGAGCTCCTACGAGCAGTACTTC | CASSPGSSYEQYF
NA | TRBJ2-5 | TRBD2 | TRBV5-4 | TGTGCCAGCAGCAACAGCGGGAGGGCCTTTGAGACCCAGTACTTC | CASSNSGRAFETQYF
NA | TRBJ1-2 | TRBD1 | TRBV5-8 | TGTGCCATCAGAAGGGTATCCGGACAGGGGCGTCATGGCTACACCTTC | CAIRRVSGQGRHGYTF
NA | TRBJ2-7 | NA | TRBV6-1 | TGTGCCAGCAGCGCCGACAGCCACGGAGAGCAGTACTTC | CASSADSHGEQYF
NA | TRBJ1-4 | NA | TRBV28 | TGTGCCAGCAGTTTTGCAGGGGTTAATGAAAAACTGTTTTTT | CASSFAGVNEKLFF
NA | TRBJ2-7 | NA | TRBV11-3 | TGTGCCAGCAGCTTAGAGTACAGGGACCACGAGCAGTACTTC | CASSLEYRDHEQYF
NA | TRBJ1-1 | NA | TRBV2 | TGTGCCAGCAACCTACAGGGTTTGAACACTGAAGCTTTCTTT | CASNLQGLNTEAFF
NA | TRBJ1-2 | NA | TRBV11-2 | TGTGCCAGCAGCTTAGGACGACATAGGGGTGGAGACGCCTATGGCTACACCTTC | CASSLGRHRGGDAYGYTF
NA | TRBJ2-7 | NA | TRBV19 | TGTGCCAGTAGTACACCTCTGAAGGGGTCCTACGAGCAGTACTTC | CASSTPLKGSYEQYF
once | TRBJ1-1 | NA | TRBV5-1 | TGCGCCAGCAGCCGCCTATTCCGGGGTTTGGTGAACACTGAAGCTTTCTTT | CASSRLFRGLVNTEAFF
once | TRBJ1-1 | NA | TRBV7-7 | TGTGCCAGCAGCCCCGGGCCAGCCACTGAAGCTTTCTTT | CASSPGPATEAFF
once | TRBJ2-3 | TRBD2 | TRBV28 | TGTGCCAGCAGTTCAATACCCCCCGGGACTAGCTTCACAGATACGCAGTATTTT | CASSSIPPGTSFTDTQYF
NA | TRBJ2-7 | NA | TRBV9 | TGTGCCAGCAGCGGGGGCGCGGGAACCAACTACGAGCAGTACTTC | CASSGGAGTNYEQYF
NA | TRBJ1-1 | NA | TRBV7-2 | TGTGCCAGCAGCTTAGGTCAGAACACTGAAGCTTTCTTT | CASSLGQNTEAFF
once | TRBJ2-7 | TRBD2 | TRBV19 | TGTGCCAGTAGCGCCGGGACTATCTACGAGCAGTACTTC | CASSAGTIYEQYF
NA | TRBJ2-1 | NA | TRBV28 | TGTGCCAGCAGTCCACCGGGACCCCAGAGGTACAATGAGCAGTTCTTC | CASSPPGPQRYNEQFF
NA | TRBJ2-7 | TRBD2 | TRBV11-2 | TGTGCCAGCAGCCGGACTAGCGGAAAAACCTACGAGCAGTACTTC | CASSRTSGKTYEQYF
NA | TRBJ1-3 | NA | TRBV29-1 | TGCAGCGTTGTCATCAGCTCTGGAAACACCATATATTTT | CSVVISSGNTIYF
NA | TRBJ2-1 | TRBD2 | TRBV5-6 | TGTGCCAGCCGAGGGACTAGCGGGTACAATGAGCAGTTCTTC | CASRGTSGYNEQFF
NA | TRBJ2-7 | NA | TRBV4-1 | TGCGCCAGCAGCCAAGAAACCAGGGCCCCCGAGCAGTACTTC | CASSQETRAPEQYF
NA | TRBJ2-2 | NA | TRBV21-1 | TGTGCCAGCAGCACTGTCGGACAGGGAGATTCGACCGGGGAGCTGTTTTTT | CASSTVGQGDSTGELFF
once | TRBJ1-2 | NA | TRBV12-5 | TGTGCTAGTGGCGCTACAGGGACTTATGGCTACACCTTC | CASGATGTYGYTF
NA | TRBJ1-3 | NA | TRBV27 | TGTGCCAGCAGCACCCAGGGTTTCTCTGGAAACACCATATATTTT | CASSTQGFSGNTIYF
NA | TRBJ2-7 | NA | TRBV28 | TGTGCCAGCACTACTGGGGGCGTTAATTTTTCCTACGAGCAGTACTTC | CASTTGGVNFSYEQYF
NA | TRBJ2-1 | NA | TRBV5-1 | TGCGCCAGCAGAGGGACTCTCTCCTACAATGAGCAGTTCTTC | CASRGTLSYNEQFF
once | TRBJ2-5 | NA | TRBV18 | TGTGCCAGCTCACCACCGGCCGGGGATGACGAGACCCAGTACTTC | CASSPPAGDDETQYF
once | TRBJ2-5 | TRBD1 | TRBV9 | TGTGCCAGCAGCGGGGGGACAGGGGTGATGGAGACCCAGTACTTC | CASSGGTGVMETQYF
NA | TRBJ2-1 | TRBD2 | TRBV7-8 | TGTGCCAGCACCACGGGGACGTTTGGGACTAGCGGGAGGTCGGGGGACAATGAGCAGTTCTTC | CASTTGTFGTSGRSGDNEQFF
NA | TRBJ2-7 | TRBD1 | TRBV5-5 | TGTGCCAGCAGCTTGGCTGGGACAGGGACGGAGCAGTACTTC | CASSLAGTGTEQYF
NA | TRBJ2-3 | NA | TRBV5-1 | TGCGCCAGCAGCTTAAAAAGGGAGAGTACTAGCACAGATACGCAGTATTTT | CASSLKRESTSTDTQYF
NA | TRBJ1-2 | NA | TRBV6-6 | TGTGCCAGCAGATTATCAGGGCTGAACTATGGCTACACCTTC | CASRLSGLNYGYTF
NA | TRBJ2-5 | NA | TRBV7-7 | TGTGCTAGCAGCCTCCAGTGGGGGCCGGAGACCCAGTACTTC | CASSLQWGPETQYF
NA | TRBJ2-5 | NA | TRBV5-6 | TGTGCCAGCAGTTCTGACCCCGGGACGGAGACCCAGTACTTC | CASSSDPGTETQYF
NA | TRBJ2-3 | NA | TRBV29-1 | TGCAGCGTTGGTCCCTTTCCCACAGATACGCAGTATTTT | CSVGPFPTDTQYF